The clone carrying this TCR beta chain was seen only once. As yet, its antigen is unknown. Germline loops: CDR1 SEHNR, CDR2 FQNEAQ (reference sequence). V was shortened by 2 bases and J by 6 bases, with 16 bases between the two germline ends. CDR3 size: 16 residues. Sequenced by immunoSEQ multiplex PCR; TCRdb stores in-frame clones only, minus some. The profile shows 65,000 to 85,000 clones, roughly 90% of them singletons. This entry is derived from a study of OX40 agonist ivuxolimab in advanced cancers. Study-level background: Patients were given ivuxolimab, an antibody that agonizes OX40 (CD134). Age averaged around 58 years (range roughly 23 to 79), and around 87% were male. Overall study findings and caveats: In the 0.1-3.0 mg/kg groups, partial responders showed among the lowest expansion. Doses of 0.1 to 3.0 mg/kg were accompanied by clonal expansion of CD4+ and CD8+ blood T cells by week 6.

This TCR derives from an adult with an advanced solid tumor such as melanoma, head and neck, liver or kidney cancer. The chain recombines TRBV7-9 with TRBJ2-2; TRBD1 is a possible D gene (6 bases). The sequencing here drew on CD4+ or CD8+ T cells sorted from blood, taken in a trial of the OX40 agonist ivuxolimab. The CDR3 loop is CASSLYSQGYSGELFF. The CDR3 bases are TGTGCCAGCAGCTTATATTCGCAGGGGTATTCCGGGGAGCTGTTTTTT.